This paragraph covers one T cell receptor (beta chain) sequence. This record belongs to a study of cytomegalovirus exposure and HLA in healthy donors. Overall study: It was reported in a later analysis that the same platform had been used for the 120 or so validation repertoires as for the approximately 700 first-cohort repertoires.

Here immunoSEQ multiplex PCR was the method, and the copy in TCRdb shows in-frame clones only, minus some. The sample records 90,000 or so clones, around 85% being singletons. Among the 120 or so subjects of the validation cohort, separate from the roughly 600-subject first cohort, were the donors. CDR3 size: 18 residues. Looked up from germline, CDR1 is PRHDT and CDR2 is FYEKMQ (reference sequence). V lost 0 bases and J lost 0, with 18 bases in between. Material: PBMCs. V is TRBV13 and J is TRBJ2-7; tentatively, D is TRBD2 (6 bases). This clonotype was sampled from a man younger than 35 in good health and CMV-seropositive. The CDR3 loop is CASSLGVGLQEGSYEQYF. CDR3 nucleotides: TGTGCCAGCAGCTTAGGCGTCGGCCTACAGGAGGGCTCCTACGAGCAGTACTTC. Full variable domain (rest looked up from reference TRBV13 and TRBJ2-7): AAGVIQSPRHLIKEKRETATLKCYPIPRHDTVYWYQQGPGQDPQFLISFYEKMQSDKGSIPDRFSAQQFSDYHSELNMSSLELGDSALYFCASSLGVGLQEGSYEQYFGPGTRLTVT.